This T cell receptor (beta chain) was documented in a study of patients and donors after allogeneic stem cell transplantation. J lost 7 bases, V lost 0 bases, and 10 bases had no gene match. Looked up from germline, CDR1 is LGHNA and CDR2 is YSLEER. The CDR3 extends over 18 amino acids. TCRdb independently ran MiXCR on the RT-PCR reads; one entry per CDR3 protein. Altogether roughly 880,000 distinct CDR3 sequences are present, more than 15% being singletons, with the ten largest covering around 6%. The source of this sequence is a human donor who was either an allogeneic HSCT recipient or a stem cell or donor lymphocyte infusion donor (not recorded which). It is not recorded whose cells these are; they may come from a transplant donor. This chain connects TRBV4-3 to TRBJ2-1, with TRBD1 matching over 12 bases. Sequenced input: blood, either unsorted or a sorted T cell fraction (not recorded which). This chain's CDR3 is CASSQDLPGQGALNEQFF. The CDR3 region has the DNA TGCGCCAGCAGCCAAGATCTGCCGGGACAGGGGGCTTTAAATGAGCAGTTCTTC.